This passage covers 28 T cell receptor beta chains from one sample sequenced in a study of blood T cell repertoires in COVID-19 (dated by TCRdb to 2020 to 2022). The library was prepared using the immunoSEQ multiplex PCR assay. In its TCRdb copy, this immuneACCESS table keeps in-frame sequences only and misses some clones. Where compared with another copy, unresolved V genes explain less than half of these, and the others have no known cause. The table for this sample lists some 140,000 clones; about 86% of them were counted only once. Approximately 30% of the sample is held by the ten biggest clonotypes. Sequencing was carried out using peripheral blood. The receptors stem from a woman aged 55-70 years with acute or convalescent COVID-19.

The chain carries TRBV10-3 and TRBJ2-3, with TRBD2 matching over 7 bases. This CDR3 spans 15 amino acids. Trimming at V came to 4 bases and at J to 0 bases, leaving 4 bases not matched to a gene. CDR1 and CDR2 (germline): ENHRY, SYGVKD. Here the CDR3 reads CAISASGLSTDTQYF. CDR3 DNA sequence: TGTGCCATCAGTGCTAGCGGTTTGAGCACAGATACGCAGTATTTT.

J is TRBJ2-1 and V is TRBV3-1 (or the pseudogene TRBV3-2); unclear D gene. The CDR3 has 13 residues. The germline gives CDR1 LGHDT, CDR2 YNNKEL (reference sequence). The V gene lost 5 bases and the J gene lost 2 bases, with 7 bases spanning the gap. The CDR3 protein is CASSYGAYNEQFF. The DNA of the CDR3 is TGTGCCAGCAGCTACGGAGCCTACAATGAGCAGTTCTTC.

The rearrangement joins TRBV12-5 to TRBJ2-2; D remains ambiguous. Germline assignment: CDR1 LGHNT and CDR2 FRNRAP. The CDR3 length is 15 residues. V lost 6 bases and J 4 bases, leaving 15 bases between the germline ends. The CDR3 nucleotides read TGTGCTAGTGGACCGGCAATCCTAGTCACCGGGGAGCTGTTTTTT. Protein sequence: CASGPAILVTGELFF.

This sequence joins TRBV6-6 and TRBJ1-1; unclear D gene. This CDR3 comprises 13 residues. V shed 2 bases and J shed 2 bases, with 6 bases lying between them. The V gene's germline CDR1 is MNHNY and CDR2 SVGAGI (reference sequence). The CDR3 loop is CASSYGGNTEAFF. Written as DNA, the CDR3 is TGTGCCAGCAGTTACGGCGGCAACACTGAAGCTTTCTTT.

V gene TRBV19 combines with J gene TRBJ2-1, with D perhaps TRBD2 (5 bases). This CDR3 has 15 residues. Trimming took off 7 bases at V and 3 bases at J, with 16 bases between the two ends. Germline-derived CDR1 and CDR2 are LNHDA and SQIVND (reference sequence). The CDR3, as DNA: TGTGCCAGTATGGACCTTCGGGGAATCTACAATGAGCAGTTCTTC. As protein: CASMDLRGIYNEQFF.

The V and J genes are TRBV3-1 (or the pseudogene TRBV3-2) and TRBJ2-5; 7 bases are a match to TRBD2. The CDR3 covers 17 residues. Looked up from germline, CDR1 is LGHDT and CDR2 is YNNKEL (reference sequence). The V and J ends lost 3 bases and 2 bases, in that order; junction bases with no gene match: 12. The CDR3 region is CASSHEGVGGGQETQYF. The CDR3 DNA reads TGTGCCAGCAGCCACGAAGGTGTCGGGGGAGGGCAAGAGACCCAGTACTTC.

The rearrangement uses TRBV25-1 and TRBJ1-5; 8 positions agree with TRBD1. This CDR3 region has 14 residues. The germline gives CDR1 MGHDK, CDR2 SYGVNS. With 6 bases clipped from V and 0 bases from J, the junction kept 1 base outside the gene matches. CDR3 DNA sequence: TGTGCCAGCAGACAGGGGGGTAGCAATCAGCCCCAGCATTTT. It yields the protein CASRQGGSNQPQHF.

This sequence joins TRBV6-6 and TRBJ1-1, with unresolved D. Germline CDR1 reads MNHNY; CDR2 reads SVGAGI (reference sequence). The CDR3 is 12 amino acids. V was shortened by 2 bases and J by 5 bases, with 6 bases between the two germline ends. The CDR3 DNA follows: TGTGCCAGCAGTTACCTTCGGACTGAAGCTTTCTTT. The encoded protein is CASSYLRTEAFF.

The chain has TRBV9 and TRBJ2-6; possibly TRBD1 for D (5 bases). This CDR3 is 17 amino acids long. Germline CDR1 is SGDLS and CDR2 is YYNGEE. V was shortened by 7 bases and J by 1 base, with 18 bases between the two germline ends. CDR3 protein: CASARGMGSSGANVLTF. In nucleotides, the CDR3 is TGTGCCAGCGCTAGGGGTATGGGATCATCTGGGGCCAACGTCCTGACTTTC.

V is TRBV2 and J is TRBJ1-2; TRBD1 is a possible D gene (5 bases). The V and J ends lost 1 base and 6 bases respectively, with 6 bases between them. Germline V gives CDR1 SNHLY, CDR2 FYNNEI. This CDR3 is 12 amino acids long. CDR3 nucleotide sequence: TGTGCCAGCAGTGAAGGGGGCGATGGCTACACCTTC. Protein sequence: CASSEGGDGYTF.

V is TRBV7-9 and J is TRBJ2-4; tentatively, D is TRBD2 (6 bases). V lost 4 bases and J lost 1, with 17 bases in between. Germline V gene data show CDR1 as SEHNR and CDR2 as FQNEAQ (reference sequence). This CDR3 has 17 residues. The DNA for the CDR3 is TGTGCCAGCAGCTCCCGGACGGGGGAGTTGGCCAAAAACATTCAGTACTTC. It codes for CASSSRTGELAKNIQYF. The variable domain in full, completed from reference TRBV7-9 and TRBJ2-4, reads DTGVSQNPRHKITKRGQNVTFRCDPISEHNRLYWYRQTLGQGPEFLTYFQNEAQLEKSRLLSDRFSAERPKGSFSTLEIQRTEQGDSAMYLCASSSRTGELAKNIQYFGAGTRLSVL.

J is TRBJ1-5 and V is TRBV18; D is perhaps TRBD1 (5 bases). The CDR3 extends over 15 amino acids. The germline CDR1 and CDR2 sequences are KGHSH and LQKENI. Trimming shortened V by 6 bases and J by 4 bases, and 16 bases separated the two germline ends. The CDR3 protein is CASSDHVQANQPQHF. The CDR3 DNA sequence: TGTGCCAGCTCTGACCACGTACAGGCTAATCAGCCCCAGCATTTT.

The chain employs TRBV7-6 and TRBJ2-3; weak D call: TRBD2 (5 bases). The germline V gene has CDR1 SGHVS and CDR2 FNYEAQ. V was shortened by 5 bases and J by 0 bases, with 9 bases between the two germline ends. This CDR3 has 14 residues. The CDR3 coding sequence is TGTGCCAGCAGCACCCGGGGTAGCACAGATACGCAGTATTTT. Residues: CASSTRGSTDTQYF. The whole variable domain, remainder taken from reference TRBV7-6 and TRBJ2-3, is GAGVSQSPRYKVTKRGQDVALRCDPISGHVSLYWYRQALGQGPEFLTYFNYEAQQDKSGLPNDRFSAERPEGSISTLTIQRTEQRDSAMYRCASSTRGSTDTQYFGPGTRLTVL.

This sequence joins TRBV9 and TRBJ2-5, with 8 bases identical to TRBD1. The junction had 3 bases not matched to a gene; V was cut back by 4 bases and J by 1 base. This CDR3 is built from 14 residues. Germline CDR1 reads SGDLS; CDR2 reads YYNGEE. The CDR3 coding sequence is TGTGCCAGCAGCCCCAGGGGGCTCCAAGAGACCCAGTACTTC. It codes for CASSPRGLQETQYF.

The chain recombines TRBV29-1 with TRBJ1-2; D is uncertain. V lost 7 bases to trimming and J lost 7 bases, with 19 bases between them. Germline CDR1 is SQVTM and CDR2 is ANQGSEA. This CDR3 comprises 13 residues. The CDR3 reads CSADAAQTVGYTF. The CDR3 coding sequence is TGCAGCGCCGATGCGGCGCAGACTGTTGGCTACACCTTC.

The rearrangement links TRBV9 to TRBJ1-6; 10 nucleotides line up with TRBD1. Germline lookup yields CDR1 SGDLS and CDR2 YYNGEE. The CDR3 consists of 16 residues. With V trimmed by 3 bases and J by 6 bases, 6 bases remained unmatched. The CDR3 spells CASSATGGVSNSPLHF. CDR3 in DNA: TGTGCCAGCAGCGCGACAGGGGGCGTTAGTAATTCACCCCTCCACTTT.

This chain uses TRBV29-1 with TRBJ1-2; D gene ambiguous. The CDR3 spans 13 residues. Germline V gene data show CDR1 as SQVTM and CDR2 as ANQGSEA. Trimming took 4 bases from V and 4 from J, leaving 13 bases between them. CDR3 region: CSVAPQTGYGYTF. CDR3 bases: TGCAGCGTTGCCCCGCAAACCGGCTATGGCTACACCTTC.

The CDR3 coding sequence is TGTGCCATCCAGGGGGCACATAATGAAAAACTGTTTTTT. This encodes CAIQGAHNEKLFF. The V call is TRBV10-3, the J call TRBJ1-4, with 8 bases matching TRBD1. The CDR3 loop spans 13 amino acids. CDR1 ENHRY and CDR2 SYGVKD come from the germline V gene. V lost 8 bases to trimming and J lost 4 bases; unmatched junction nucleotides: 3.

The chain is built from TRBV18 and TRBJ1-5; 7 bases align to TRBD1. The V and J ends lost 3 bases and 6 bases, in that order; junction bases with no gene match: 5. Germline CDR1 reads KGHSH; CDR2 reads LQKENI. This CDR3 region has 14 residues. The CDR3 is CASSPTGPGQPQHF. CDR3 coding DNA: TGTGCCAGCTCACCGACAGGGCCCGGTCAGCCCCAGCATTTT.

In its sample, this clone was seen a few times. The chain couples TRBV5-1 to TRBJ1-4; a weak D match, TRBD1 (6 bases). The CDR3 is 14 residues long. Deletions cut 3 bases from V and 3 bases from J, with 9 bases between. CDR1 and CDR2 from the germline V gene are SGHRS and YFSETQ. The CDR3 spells CASSSGQPNEKLFF. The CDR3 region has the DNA TGCGCCAGCAGCTCCGGACAGCCTAATGAAAAACTGTTTTTT.

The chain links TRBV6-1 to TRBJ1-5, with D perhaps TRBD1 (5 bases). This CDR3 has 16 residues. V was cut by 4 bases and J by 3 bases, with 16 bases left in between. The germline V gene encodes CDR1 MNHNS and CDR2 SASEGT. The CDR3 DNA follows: TGTGCCAGCAGTGCTGGGTGGGGCAGTGTCAATCAGCCCCAGCATTTT. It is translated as CASSAGWGSVNQPQHF.

The CDR3 loop is CASSITGPVVEQFF. The CDR3 nucleotides are TGTGCCAGTAGTATTACAGGCCCGGTGGTTGAGCAGTTCTTC. The rearrangement uses TRBV19 and TRBJ2-1, with D perhaps matching TRBD1 (5 bases). This CDR3 has 14 residues. Germline CDR1 reads LNHDA; CDR2 reads SQIVND (reference sequence). V shed 3 bases and J shed 9 bases, with 15 bases lying between them. The entire variable domain, with the rest obtained from reference TRBV19 and TRBJ2-1, is as follows: DGGITQSPKYLFRKEGQNVTLSCEQNLNHDAMYWYRQDPGQGLRLIYYSQIVNDFQKGDIAEGYSVSREKKESFPLTVTSAQKNPTAFYLCASSITGPVVEQFFGPGTRLTVL.

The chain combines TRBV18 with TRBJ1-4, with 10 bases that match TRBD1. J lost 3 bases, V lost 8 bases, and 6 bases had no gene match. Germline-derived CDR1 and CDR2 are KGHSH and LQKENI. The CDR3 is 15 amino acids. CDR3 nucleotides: TGTGCCAGCGGTCGGGACAGGGGCCCTAATGAAAAACTGTTTTTT. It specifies CASGRDRGPNEKLFF. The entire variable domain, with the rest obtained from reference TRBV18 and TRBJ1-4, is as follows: NAGVMQNPRHLVRRRGQEARLRCSPMKGHSHVYWYRQLPEEGLKFMVYLQKENIIDESGMPKERFSAEFPKEGPSILRIQQVVRGDSAAYFCASGRDRGPNEKLFFGSGTQLSVL.

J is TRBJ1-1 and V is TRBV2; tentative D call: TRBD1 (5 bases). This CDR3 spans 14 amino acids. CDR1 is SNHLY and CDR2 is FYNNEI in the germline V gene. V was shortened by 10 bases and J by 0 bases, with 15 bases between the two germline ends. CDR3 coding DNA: TGTGCCATCCAGGGTTCGGGTTTGAACACTGAAGCTTTCTTT. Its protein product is CAIQGSGLNTEAFF.

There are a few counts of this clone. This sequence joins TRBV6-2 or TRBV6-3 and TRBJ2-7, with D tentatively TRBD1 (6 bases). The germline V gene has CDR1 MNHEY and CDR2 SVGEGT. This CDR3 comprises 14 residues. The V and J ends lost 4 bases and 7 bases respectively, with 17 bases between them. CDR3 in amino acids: CASSFFTGLREQYF. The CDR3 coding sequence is TGTGCCAGCAGTTTCTTCACAGGGTTGAGGGAGCAGTACTTC.

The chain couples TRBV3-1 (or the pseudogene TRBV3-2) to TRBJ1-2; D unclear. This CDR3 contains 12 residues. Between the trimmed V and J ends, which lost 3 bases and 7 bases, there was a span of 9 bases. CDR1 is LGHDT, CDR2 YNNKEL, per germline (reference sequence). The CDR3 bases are TGTGCCAGCAGCCACGCAGGCCTTGGCTACACCTTC. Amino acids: CASSHAGLGYTF.

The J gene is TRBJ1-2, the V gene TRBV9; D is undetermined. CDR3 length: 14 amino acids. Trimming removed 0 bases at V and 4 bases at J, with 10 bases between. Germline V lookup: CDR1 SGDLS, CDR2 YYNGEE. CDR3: CASSVGAPIYGYTF. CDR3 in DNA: TGTGCCAGCAGCGTAGGGGCTCCCATCTATGGCTACACCTTC.

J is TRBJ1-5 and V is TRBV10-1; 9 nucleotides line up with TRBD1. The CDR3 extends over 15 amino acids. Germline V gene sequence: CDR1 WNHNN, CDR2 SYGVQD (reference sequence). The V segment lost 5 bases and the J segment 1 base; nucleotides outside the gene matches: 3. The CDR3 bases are TGCGCCAGCAGTCCCGGGACAGGGAGCAATCAGCCCCAGCATTTT. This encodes CASSPGTGSNQPQHF.